This TCR beta chain was sequenced for a study of PD-L1 blockade in urothelial cancer (dated 2017 in TCRdb). With respect to the entire study: Every patient began therapy in 2014 and was given atezolizumab 1,200 mg intravenously every 3 weeks. Pretreatment blood TCR-seq was available for under 35 patients, at least one posttreatment blood collection was obtained for 24 patients, and tumor TCR-seq was available for 24 patients. Pretreatment tumor samples, along with matched peripheral blood serially collected before and after atezolizumab treatment, were subjected to TCR sequencing. Patients had an ECOG performance status of 0 or 1 and had received between 0 and 3 prior chemotherapy regimens. Blood samples were analyzed at two time points: 3 weeks after treatment start (second dose) and 6 weeks after treatment start. The study was an exploratory multi-omic analysis of somatic, immune and clinical correlates of response to PD-L1 blockade with atezolizumab in urothelial cancer. Durable clinical benefit meant progression-free survival longer than 6 months, and TCR features were also tested against progression-free and overall survival. About nine tenths of the roughly 29 patients were identified as males with urothelial cancer of bladder origin, and a prior smoking history was reported by 18 of 29 patients. In the same patients, pretreatment tumors underwent whole exome sequencing and RNA sequencing in addition to TCR sequencing. Durable clinical benefit was achieved by nine patients and was not achieved by 20 patients. A median of about 150,000 T cells and some 84,000 unique TCRs was obtained from blood samples, and a median clonality of around 0.08 was observed. Results the study describes overall, beyond this receptor: Greater expansion of tumor-associated TCR clones in peripheral blood 3 weeks after the start of treatment was observed in patients with durable benefit (n of about 24, p = 0.022). Small sample size (n ≈ 30) and many exploratory analyses mean the results are intended to be hypothesis-generating. Improved progression-free and overall survival was found to be associated with pretreatment peripheral blood TCR clonality below the median.

As concerns this clone: Its antigen specificity is not known. Base qualities are missing; no much larger clone stands one base away.

CDR1 and CDR2, per the germline V gene (reference sequence), are GTSNPN and SVGIG. V ends up 2 bases short and J 5 bases short, with an unmatched junction base count of 18. Measured from the cysteine to the phenylalanine, the CDR3 is 17 residues long. Just the 51-base CDR3 DNA is kept, in frame starting at base 1. The time point label here, explained by the study, means: pretreatment peripheral blood. A cohort of 25 to 35 patients with locally advanced or metastatic urothelial carcinoma, treated at Memorial Sloan Kettering on a trial protocol, was included. Peripheral blood mononuclear cells were collected pretreatment and during treatment, with between 1 and 8 total time points per patient. The Qiagen DNeasy Blood extraction kit was used to purify genomic DNA from total PBMCs and from tumor samples. PBMCs were collected pretreatment and during treatment and were isolated and stored as previously described.

Each PCR received spiked-in synthetic TCR analog templates so that absolute template abundance could be estimated from read counts. The immunoSEQ assay used bias-controlled V and J gene primers to amplify TCRbeta CDR3 regions from genomic DNA. Sequencing of rearranged TCRbeta segments was done at approximately 20X coverage. For the original study's pipeline: Sequencing errors were corrected by clustering, and CDR3s were annotated against IMGT so that V, D and J genes could be assigned. Only productive TCRbeta rearrangements were used in downstream analyses, excluding out-of-frame or stop-codon sequences. To compute clonality, Shannon entropy was normalized by the log of the number of unique productive sequences and then subtracted from one. Clones differing between time points or between blood and tumor were identified by Fisher's exact test with Benjamini-Hochberg correction at adjusted p below 0.01. Imported from immuneACCESS, the table was reduced by TCRdb to in-frame sequences with V and J called. These copies leave out some clones; in studies compared against another copy, an unresolved V gene accounts for under half, and the cause of the remainder is not known. The V and J calls and clone size are taken from that table; D and trimming were inferred from the DNA. The sample table shows 90,000 to 100,000 clones, and roughly 90% are seen once. Around 1.5% of the sample lies in the top ten.

The sequencing here drew on PBMCs, taken around atezolizumab (anti-PD-L1) treatment. The sequence is built from TRBV30 and TRBJ2-7; the junction holds 7 bases that match TRBD2. This TCR came from a man aged 55 to 70 with urothelial cancer. The sequence in DNA is TGTGCCTGGAGTTCGGGGAGGGCCCCATTTGAGGGAGACGAGCAGTACTTC. It is translated as CAWSSGRAPFEGDEQYF.